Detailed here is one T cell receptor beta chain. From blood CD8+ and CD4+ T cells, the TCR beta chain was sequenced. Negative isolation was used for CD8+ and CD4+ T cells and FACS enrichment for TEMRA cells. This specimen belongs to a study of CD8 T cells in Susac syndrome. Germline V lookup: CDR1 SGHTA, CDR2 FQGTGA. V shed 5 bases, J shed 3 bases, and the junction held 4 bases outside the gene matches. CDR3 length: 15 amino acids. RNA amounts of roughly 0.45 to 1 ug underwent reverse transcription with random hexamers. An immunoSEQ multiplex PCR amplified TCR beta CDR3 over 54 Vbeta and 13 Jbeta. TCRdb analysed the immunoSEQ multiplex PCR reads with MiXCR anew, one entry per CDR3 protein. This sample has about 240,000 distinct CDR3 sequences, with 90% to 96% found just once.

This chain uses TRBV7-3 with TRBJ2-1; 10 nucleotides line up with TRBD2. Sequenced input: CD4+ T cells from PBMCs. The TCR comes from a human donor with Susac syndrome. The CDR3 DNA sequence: TGTGCCAGCAGCCTGTCTAGCGGGAGCTACAATGAGCAGTTCTTC. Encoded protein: CASSLSSGSYNEQFF.